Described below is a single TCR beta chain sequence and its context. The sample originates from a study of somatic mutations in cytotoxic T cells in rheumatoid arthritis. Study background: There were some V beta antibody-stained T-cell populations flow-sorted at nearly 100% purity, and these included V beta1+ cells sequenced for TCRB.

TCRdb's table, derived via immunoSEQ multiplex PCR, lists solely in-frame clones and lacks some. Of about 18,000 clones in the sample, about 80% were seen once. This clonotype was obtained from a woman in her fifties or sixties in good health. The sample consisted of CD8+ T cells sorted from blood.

The CDR3 protein is CASSLDGSAGNTIYF. The CDR3 DNA reads as TGCGCCAGCAGCTTGGACGGGTCCGCTGGAAACACCATATATTTT. The chain uses TRBV5-1 and TRBJ1-3; D is unresolved. With 0 bases removed from V and 2 bases from J, the gap between germline ends came to 9 bases. From germline, CDR1 is SGHRS and CDR2 YFSETQ. CDR3 length: 15 amino acids.